The 20 T cell receptor beta chains given below trace back to one sample, sequenced in a study of T cells in Graves' hyperthyroidism and ophthalmopathy. Regions amplified from RNA transcripts were the TCR beta CDR3 regions. First-round RT-PCR of the TCR CDR3 relied on the HTBI primer set. MiXCR was run by TCRdb on the multiplex PCR reads, yielding one entry per CDR3 protein. The sample shows approximately 620,000 distinct CDR3 sequences, over 11% of them seen only once. The specimen sequenced was blood. Receptors were obtained from a woman under 40 with Graves' hyperthyroidism that later progressed to Graves' ophthalmopathy.

This clonotype has ten or more counts. This chain joins TRBV24-1 and TRBJ2-7; 8 positions agree with TRBD1. V was clipped by 4 bases and J by 3 bases; unmatched bases: 7. This CDR3 has 15 amino acids. Germline V gene lookup returns CDR1 KGHDR and CDR2 SFDVKD. The CDR3 sequence: CATSDHGTGSYEQYF. For the CDR3, the DNA is TGTGCCACCAGTGACCACGGGACAGGAAGCTACGAGCAGTACTTC.

The J gene is TRBJ1-2, the V gene TRBV24-1; 10 bases agree with TRBD1. From germline, CDR1 is KGHDR and CDR2 SFDVKD. The CDR3 has 13 amino acids. J gave up 8 bases and V 10 bases, and 9 bases lay outside the gene matches. The CDR3 nucleotides read TGTGCCACTGAATCTGCGACAGGGGGCGGCTACACCTTC. This sequence encodes CATESATGGGYTF.

This clonotype was counted many times. The chain joins TRBV5-1 to TRBJ1-1; 8 positions agree with TRBD1. V shed 4 bases and J 4 bases; nucleotides not matched to a gene: 9. This CDR3 spans 15 amino acids. CDR1 and CDR2 (germline): SGHRS, YFSETQ. Here the CDR3 reads CASSPRTGSSTEAFF. CDR3 coding DNA: TGCGCCAGCAGCCCAAGGACAGGGTCGAGCACTGAAGCTTTCTTT.

For this clonotype: A read error is likely, as this CDR3 ends without the conserved phenylalanine or tryptophan. The chain joins TRBV6-2 or TRBV6-3 to TRBJ2-5; D is uncertain. Germline values: CDR1 MNHEY, CDR2 SVGEGT. Trimming pared 6 bases from V and 2 bases from J, leaving 10 bases between. This CDR3 contains 13 residues. The CDR3 DNA reads as TGTGCCAGCAGCAGGACGGTACAAGAGACCCAGTACTCC. Amino acid sequence: CASSRTVQETQYS.

The table lists this clonotype with many counts. The chain has TRBV6-5 and TRBJ2-7; D may match TRBD1 or TRBD2 (5 bases each). CDR3 length: 14 amino acids. The V and J ends lost 0 bases and 5 bases respectively, with 11 bases between them. The germline gives CDR1 MNHEY, CDR2 SVGAGI. DNA of the CDR3: TGTGCCAGCAGTTACTCGAGAGGGGACCACGAGCAGTACTTC. This sequence encodes CASSYSRGDHEQYF.

At least ten counts were recorded for this clonotype. This sequence joins TRBV11-3 and TRBJ1-1, with D tentatively TRBD1 (6 bases). Germline assignment: CDR1 SGHNT and CDR2 YENEEA. With 0 bases removed from V and 12 bases from J, the gap between germline ends came to 11 bases. This CDR3 region has 12 residues. This CDR3 reads CASSLDRGGTFF. CDR3 DNA sequence: TGTGCCAGCAGCTTAGACAGGGGCGGAACTTTCTTT.

This clonotype was observed many times. The chain carries TRBV18 and TRBJ1-5; tentatively, D is TRBD1 (5 bases). CDR1 KGHSH and CDR2 LQKENI come from the germline V gene. Trimming removed 4 bases from V and 6 bases from J, with 22 bases in between. This CDR3 spans 17 amino acids. CDR3 residues: CASSLYDGAGLGQPQHF. CDR3 in DNA: TGTGCCAGCTCACTATACGACGGGGCAGGGCTGGGTCAGCCCCAGCATTTT. The whole variable domain, filled in from reference TRBV18 and TRBJ1-5, reads NAGVMQNPRHLVRRRGQEARLRCSPMKGHSHVYWYRQLPEEGLKFMVYLQKENIIDESGMPKERFSAEFPKEGPSILRIQQVVRGDSAAYFCASSLYDGAGLGQPQHFGDGTRLSIL.

Many counts were recorded for this clonotype. The chain employs TRBV7-2 and TRBJ2-5, with 11 bases matching TRBD2. V lost 6 bases and J lost 5; bases outside the gene matches: 11. Germline V gene lookup returns CDR1 SGHTA and CDR2 FQGNSA. The CDR3 loop spans 16 amino acids. CDR3 sequence: CASRDNSGRARETQYF. CDR3 nucleotide sequence: TGTGCCAGCAGGGACAATAGCGGGAGGGCCAGGGAGACCCAGTACTTC.

Many counts were recorded for this clonotype. The rearrangement links TRBV12-3 or TRBV12-4 to TRBJ1-1; no clear D gene. The ends were cut back, 5 bases at V and 1 base at J, with 8 bases in the middle. This CDR3 is 13 amino acids long. CDR3 in amino acids: CASSREANTEAFF. The CDR3 bases are TGTGCCAGCAGTAGAGAAGCGAACACTGAAGCTTTCTTT.

The gene calls are TRBV7-4 and TRBJ2-3; D uncertain. In germline, CDR1 is SGHVT, CDR2 SQSDAQ. Trimming removed 4 bases from V and 2 bases from J, with 13 bases in between. This CDR3 comprises 15 residues. Here the CDR3 reads CASSSLGIHTDTQYF. CDR3 nucleotides: TGTGCCAGCAGCTCGTTGGGAATTCACACAGATACGCAGTATTTT.

This clonotype has at least ten counts. V and J are TRBV5-5 and TRBJ2-7, with 10 nucleotides matching TRBD2. V lost 6 bases to trimming and J lost 3 bases; unmatched junction nucleotides: 12. CDR1 is SGHKS and CDR2 is YYEKEE in the germline V gene (reference sequence). The CDR3 spans 16 residues. Here the CDR3 reads CASTIGGRLAGYEQYF. The CDR3 bases are TGTGCCAGCACCATCGGGGGGCGACTAGCGGGCTACGAGCAGTACTTC.

This chain joins TRBV18 and TRBJ2-7, with D tentatively TRBD2 (6 bases). V shed 3 bases and J shed 7 bases, with 16 bases lying between them. Germline values: CDR1 KGHSH, CDR2 LQKENI. CDR3 length: 14 amino acids. CDR3 nucleotide sequence: TGTGCCAGCTCACCGGGGACTGCGCAAGTGGAGCAGTACTTC. This sequence encodes CASSPGTAQVEQYF.

This clonotype occurred many times. The chain couples TRBV7-9 to TRBJ2-7; TRBD2 is a possible D gene (6 bases). The germline gives CDR1 SEHNR, CDR2 FQNEAQ (reference sequence). The ends were cut back, 3 bases at V and 6 bases at J, with 12 bases in the middle. The CDR3 extends over 13 amino acids. CDR3 protein: CASSFTSSGEQYF. The CDR3 coding sequence is TGTGCCAGCAGCTTCACTAGCTCGGGCGAGCAGTACTTC. The complete variable domain, with remaining parts taken from reference TRBV7-9 and TRBJ2-7, reads DTGVSQNPRHKITKRGQNVTFRCDPISEHNRLYWYRQTLGQGPEFLTYFQNEAQLEKSRLLSDRFSAERPKGSFSTLEIQRTEQGDSAMYLCASSFTSSGEQYFGPGTRLTVT.

This clonotype was observed many times. The rearrangement links TRBV10-3 to TRBJ2-1, with 8 bases identical to TRBD1. V dropped 7 bases and J dropped 4; count of bases not matched to a gene: 12. Germline CDR1 and CDR2: ENHRY and SYGVKD. This CDR3 has 16 amino acids. CDR3 residues: CAITRTGPNGYNEQFF. For the CDR3, the DNA is TGTGCCATCACCAGGACAGGGCCTAATGGGTACAATGAGCAGTTCTTC.

This clonotype was seen ten or more times. The rearrangement links TRBV2 to TRBJ2-7, with 10 bases that match TRBD2. V lost 4 bases and J lost 3; bases outside the gene matches: 6. Germline CDR1 is SNHLY and CDR2 is FYNNEI. The CDR3 extends over 15 amino acids. The CDR3 DNA is TGTGCCAGCAGTGCTGGACTAGCGGCTCTCTACGAGCAGTACTTC. Translated, it gives CASSAGLAALYEQYF.

This clonotype was seen repeatedly, ten times or more. The rearrangement uses TRBV28 and TRBJ2-3, with unresolved D. The CDR3 spans 12 residues. Trimming removed 1 base at V and 6 bases at J, with 5 bases between. The germline V gene has CDR1 MDHEN and CDR2 SYDVKM. Here the CDR3 DNA reads TGTGCCAGCAGTTTATTGGGGGATACGCAGTATTTT. Translated: CASSLLGDTQYF.

There are many counts of this clonotype. The CDR3 DNA follows: TGTGCCAGCAGCGTAGGGACAGGGGGCAAGCGGTCCGTGCGGCAGTTCTTC. Translation: CASSVGTGGKRSVRQFF. This chain connects TRBV9 to TRBJ2-1, with 11 bases identical to TRBD1. The junction had 14 bases not matched to a gene; V was cut back by 0 bases and J by 12 bases. The germline V gene encodes CDR1 SGDLS and CDR2 YYNGEE. The CDR3 spans 17 residues.

CDR3 residues: CASSGPTKGTPYEQYF. CDR3 nucleotides: TGTGCCAGCAGTGGCCCCACTAAGGGGACCCCCTACGAGCAGTACTTC. The rearrangement joins TRBV25-1 to TRBJ2-7, with D perhaps being TRBD1 or TRBD2 (5 bases each). V shed 4 bases and J shed 2 bases, with 18 bases lying between them. Germline CDR1 MGHDK, CDR2 SYGVNS. The CDR3 is 16 amino acids.

In DNA, the CDR3 is TGTGCCATCAAGGGCTACTATGGCTACACCTTC. It encodes CAIKGYYGYTF. V usage is TRBV27 and J usage is TRBJ1-2; D is unresolved. With 10 bases removed from V and 3 bases from J, the gap between germline ends came to 9 bases. Germline CDR1 is MNHEY and CDR2 is SMNVEV (reference sequence). The CDR3 sequence is 11 residues long.

There are many counts of this clonotype. This chain connects TRBV12-3 or TRBV12-4 to TRBJ1-5; 7 bases fit TRBD1. This CDR3 region has 14 residues. V shed 3 bases and J 6 bases; nucleotides not matched to a gene: 5. CDR3 protein: CASSFGSGGQPQHF. The DNA of the CDR3 is TGTGCCAGCAGTTTTGGGTCAGGGGGTCAGCCCCAGCATTTT.